A single sample is the source of the 17 T cell receptor beta chains below, sequenced in a study of blood T cell repertoires in COVID-19. Data came from immunoSEQ multiplex PCR; TCRdb stores just in-frame clones and leaves some out. The sample holds nearly 95,000 clones; roughly 79% are singletons and the top ten take about 16%. The specimen sequenced was peripheral blood. The receptors derive from a human donor in a cohort sampled during active COVID-19.

The chain couples TRBV18 to TRBJ2-3; D is unresolved. The germline V and J ends were trimmed by 0 bases and 0 bases, with 4 bases remaining between them. This CDR3 is built from 14 residues. Germline CDR1 reads KGHSH; CDR2 reads LQKENI. The CDR3 region has the DNA TGTGCCAGCTCACCACCGGCTAGCACAGATACGCAGTATTTT. Amino acids: CASSPPASTDTQYF.

The rearrangement links TRBV5-5 to TRBJ2-1; 8 nucleotides match TRBD1. V was pared by 1 base and J by 1 base, with 1 base of the junction left unmatched. In germline, CDR1 is SGHKS, CDR2 YYEKEE (reference sequence). CDR3 length equals 15 residues. This chain's CDR3 is CASSLQGASYNEQFF. Here the CDR3 DNA reads TGTGCCAGCAGCTTGCAGGGGGCGTCCTACAATGAGCAGTTCTTC.

The gene calls are TRBV7-9 and TRBJ1-2; the match to TRBD1 covers 7 bases. This CDR3 is 16 amino acids long. Germline V gene data show CDR1 as SEHNR and CDR2 as FQNEAQ (reference sequence). V lost 3 bases and J lost 4; bases outside the gene matches: 11. Here the CDR3 reads CASSLSSRGPGYGYTF. Here the CDR3 DNA reads TGTGCCAGCAGCTTGAGTTCAAGGGGGCCCGGCTATGGCTACACCTTC.

This chain links TRBV2 with TRBJ2-3; 7 positions agree with TRBD1. This CDR3 is built from 14 residues. The V and J ends lost 8 bases and 1 base, in that order; junction bases with no gene match: 6. Germline CDR1 is SNHLY and CDR2 is FYNNEI. CDR3 amino acids: CASHRDRGTDTQYF. For the CDR3, the DNA is TGTGCCAGCCATAGGGACAGAGGCACAGATACGCAGTATTTT.

This clone was recorded a few times. This rearrangement joins TRBV5-1 to TRBJ1-1; D perhaps matches TRBD1 (5 bases). V was trimmed by 0 bases and J by 5 bases, leaving 17 bases between them. The CDR3 is made up of 16 amino acids. CDR1 is SGHRS, CDR2 YFSETQ, per germline. The CDR3 DNA is TGCGCCAGCAGCTTGGACCCCGGGGCGCGGGGAACTGAAGCTTTCTTT. Amino acid sequence: CASSLDPGARGTEAFF.

V gene TRBV28 combines with J gene TRBJ2-1; 9 bases map to TRBD2. This CDR3 comprises 17 residues. Germline CDR1 reads MDHEN; CDR2 reads SYDVKM. The trim removed 0 bases at V and 10 bases at J, leaving 13 bases unmatched. The CDR3: CASSLWGQAGGPREQFF. CDR3 sequence (DNA): TGTGCCAGCAGTTTATGGGGCCAAGCGGGGGGACCCCGGGAGCAGTTCTTC.

In this sample, this clone turned up once. This rearrangement joins TRBV30 to TRBJ2-4, with D maybe TRBD1 (6 bases). CDR1 is GTSNPN, CDR2 SVGIG, per germline (reference sequence). The CDR3 contains 16 residues. V lost 0 bases and J 2 bases, leaving 14 bases between the germline ends. The CDR3 DNA is TGTGCCTGGAGTGTAGGGGCGAGGGGGACCAAAAACATTCAGTACTTC. Its translation: CAWSVGARGTKNIQYF.

The chain links TRBV7-9 to TRBJ1-1; a weak D match, TRBD1 (6 bases). The CDR3 is made up of 15 amino acids. The germline V and J ends were trimmed by 5 bases and 1 base, with 14 bases remaining between them. Germline V lookup: CDR1 SEHNR, CDR2 FQNEAQ (reference sequence). The CDR3 loop is CASSPGDSENTEAFF. As DNA, the CDR3 is TGTGCCAGCAGCCCAGGGGATAGCGAGAACACTGAAGCTTTCTTT.

The gene calls are TRBV28 and TRBJ1-2; 7 bases align to TRBD1. The J segment lost 4 bases and the V segment lost 2 bases, leaving 10 bases of the junction unmatched. Germline V gene data show CDR1 as MDHEN and CDR2 as SYDVKM. The CDR3 totals 16 residues. The CDR3 loop is CASSLGGGGAGYGYTF. CDR3 nucleotide sequence: TGTGCCAGCAGTTTAGGTGGAGGGGGCGCAGGCTATGGCTACACCTTC.

The rearrangement links TRBV27 to TRBJ2-5; 8 bases are shared with TRBD2. J was trimmed by 4 bases and V by 5 bases; bases with no gene match: 6. This CDR3 is built from 14 residues. The germline V gene encodes CDR1 MNHEY and CDR2 SMNVEV (reference sequence). For the CDR3, the DNA is TGTGCCAGCAGTCTTTTCGGGGGGGGAGAGACCCAGTACTTC. Its protein product is CASSLFGGGETQYF.

This chain joins TRBV19 and TRBJ1-1, with D perhaps TRBD1 (6 bases). Trimming took 6 bases from V and 2 from J, leaving 13 bases between them. Looked up from germline, CDR1 is LNHDA and CDR2 is SQIVND (reference sequence). The CDR3 contains 14 residues. The DNA for the CDR3 is TGTGCCAGTAGAACAAGGGGGGGAAACACTGAAGCTTTCTTT. Its translation: CASRTRGGNTEAFF.

The gene calls are TRBV5-6 and TRBJ1-5, with 7 bases aligning to TRBD1. CDR1 and CDR2 (germline): SGHDT, YYEEEE. Germline trimming cut 0 bases from V and 7 bases from J; bases unmatched to any gene: 7. CDR3 length: 15 residues. For the CDR3, the DNA is TGTGCCAGCAGCTTGGTAGGGGACAGAGGCCAGCCCCAGCATTTT. It encodes CASSLVGDRGQPQHF. Complete variable domain (other parts from reference TRBV5-6 and TRBJ1-5): DAGVTQSPTHLIKTRGQQVTLRCSPKSGHDTVSWYQQALGQGPQFIFQYYEEEERQRGNFPDRFSGHQFPNYSSELNVNALLLGDSALYLCASSLVGDRGQPQHFGDGTRLSIL.

The J gene is TRBJ2-7, the V gene TRBV6-2 or TRBV6-3; TRBD2 agrees at 8 bases. Per the germline V gene, CDR1 is MNHEY and CDR2 is SVGEGT. V shed 2 bases and J 2 bases; nucleotides not matched to a gene: 5. The CDR3 runs 15 residues. The CDR3: CASSYPSAGAYEQYF. In nucleotides, the CDR3 is TGTGCCAGCAGTTACCCCTCAGCGGGAGCCTACGAGCAGTACTTC.

This clone occurred a few times. The V call is TRBV7-2, the J call TRBJ2-7; 8 bases fit TRBD1. Trimming at V came to 0 bases and at J to 3 bases, leaving 4 bases not matched to a gene. The CDR3 has 15 amino acids. From germline, CDR1 is SGHTA and CDR2 FQGNSA. The CDR3 loop reads CASSLAVQGGYEQYF. The CDR3 DNA sequence: TGTGCCAGCAGCTTAGCGGTACAGGGGGGCTACGAGCAGTACTTC.

The chain is built from TRBV11-2 and TRBJ2-7; the match to TRBD1 covers 8 bases. V trimming: 4 bases; J trimming: 7 bases; junction bases outside the gene matches: 6. Germline lookup yields CDR1 SGHAT and CDR2 FQNNGV. CDR3 size: 13 residues. The CDR3 nucleotides are TGTGCCAGCAGCTACGCCGGGACAGGAGAGCAGTACTTC. Encoded protein: CASSYAGTGEQYF.

This chain uses TRBV7-2 with TRBJ2-7, with 9 bases aligning to TRBD2. The germline CDR1 and CDR2 sequences are SGHTA and FQGNSA. J gave up 7 bases and V 0 bases, and 13 bases lay outside the gene matches. The CDR3 loop spans 17 amino acids. The CDR3 loop reads CASSLARGASGVLEQYF. CDR3 in DNA: TGTGCCAGCAGCTTAGCCAGGGGGGCTAGCGGGGTACTGGAGCAGTACTTC.

The chain is built from TRBV7-9 and TRBJ2-7; TRBD1 aligns across 7 bases. The CDR3 extends over 14 amino acids. Trimming removed 5 bases from V and 7 bases from J; junction bases left unmatched: 11. Germline CDR1 SEHNR, CDR2 FQNEAQ (reference sequence). Written as DNA, the CDR3 is TGTGCCAGCAGCAGACGGGACAGCTACAGAGAGCAGTACTTC. Its translation is CASSRRDSYREQYF. Using reference TRBV7-9 and TRBJ2-7 for the parts outside the CDR3, the full variable domain is DTGVSQNPRHKITKRGQNVTFRCDPISEHNRLYWYRQTLGQGPEFLTYFQNEAQLEKSRLLSDRFSAERPKGSFSTLEIQRTEQGDSAMYLCASSRRDSYREQYFGPGTRLTVT.